One T cell receptor (beta chain) is described in this entry. Its antigen remains unidentified. Here immunoSEQ multiplex PCR was the method, and the copy in TCRdb shows in-frame clones only, minus some. Here the sample spans about 27,000 clones, about 80% being singletons. The data are from a study of PD-1 blockade in classical Hodgkin lymphoma. Each patient relapsed following autologous stem cell transplantation, and prior brentuximab vedotin exposure differed. Thawed PBMCs underwent magnetic negative selection to yield purified CD4+ T cells. Findings and limits, study-wide: Diversity in CD4+ TCRs, unlike that measured in CD8+ TCRs, had risen significantly by C4D1. Reported findings placed baseline TCR diversity lower in newly diagnosed patients (compared with healthy donors). The repertoire differences lack a defined cause, possibly disease activity or prior therapy. The study found complete responders had baseline diversity similar to newly diagnosed patients.

CDR1 is SGHRS, CDR2 YFSETQ, per germline. This CDR3 spans 18 amino acids. V was shortened by 0 bases and J by 3 bases, with 19 bases between the two germline ends. Sequencing was performed on CD4+ T cells from blood, taken at baseline. The clonotype originates from a human donor with classical Hodgkin lymphoma. This chain joins TRBV5-1 and TRBJ1-3, with D possibly TRBD1 on 6 matching bases. The CDR3 DNA is TGCGCCAGCAGCTTGGAAGGTGTAGGAGGGGGTGTTGGAAACACCATATATTTT. Protein product: CASSLEGVGGGVGNTIYF.